This T cell receptor beta chain appears in the sequencing data of a study of cytomegalovirus exposure and HLA in healthy donors. Study-level information: Of the donors genotyped, approximately 410 in all, about 80% fell in the Caucasian-associated ancestry cluster.

Study observations and caveats: The classifier was said to identify cytomegalovirus status with high specificity and sensitivity.

Primers included in the PCR were 60 Vbeta and 13 Jbeta primers. Repertoires were generated with immunoSEQ multiplex PCR, while TCRdb's copy carries only in-frame clones and drops some. The sample contains 90,000 to 150,000 clones, roughly 63% of which appear only once. Donors likely had unrecorded immune exposures despite being nominally healthy when sampled. Concerning this clone itself: The antigen is unknown.

Germline assignment: CDR1 LNHDA and CDR2 SQIVND (reference sequence). Deletions cut 0 bases from V and 3 bases from J, with 14 bases between. The CDR3 extends over 16 amino acids. The source is a middle-aged man in good health and CMV-seropositive. V usage is TRBV19 and J usage is TRBJ1-2; D may be TRBD1 (6 bases). Sequencing was performed on PBMCs. CDR3 in DNA: TGTGCCAGTAGTATAGATCGACGGGGGGCCCACTATGGCTACACCTTC. It encodes CASSIDRRGAHYGYTF.